This T cell receptor beta chain was sequenced in a study of T cell changes during pregnancy in multiple sclerosis (dated by TCRdb to 2018 to 2020). Study-wide context: Changes in the T cell repertoire over the course of pregnancy were examined in this study in women with multiple sclerosis.

In the case of this clone: Its binding antigen is unknown. One base away there is no much larger clone; base qualities are not given.

The germline V gene supplies CDR1 MGHRA and CDR2 YSYEKL. V is trimmed back by 6 bases and J by 4 bases, and the junction contains 17 bases that no gene match accounts for. From the cysteine up to the phenylalanine, the CDR3 has a length of 18 residues. The read is trimmed to its CDR3 DNA, 54 bases read in frame from base 1. To prepare the library, the immunoSEQ multiplex PCR assay was applied. The table was pulled from immuneACCESS by TCRdb, which kept in-frame rearrangements only. Such tables lose some clones; where checked, under half of the loss comes from unresolved V genes, and the rest has no known cause. The sample table records fewer than 15,000 clones; 88% of these occur just once. Jointly, the top ten make up 8% to 9% of the sample.

This sequence originates from a female donor with multiple sclerosis, enrolled in a pregnancy study. The chain is assembled from TRBV4-1 and TRBJ2-2, with 7 central nucleotides matching TRBD2. The sequencing used CD8+ T cells from peripheral blood mononuclear cells, collected in the first trimester of pregnancy. The CDR3 here reads CASSYRDGGTASTGELFF. DNA sequence: TGCGCCAGCAGTTACCGGGACGGGGGGACCGCGAGCACCGGGGAGCTGTTTTTT.